Reported below is one T cell receptor (beta chain). The antigen is not known. This sample is drawn from a study of lymphopenia after photon versus proton radiotherapy. Findings and limits, study-wide: A bigger post-nadir fall in TCR diversity correlated inversely with survival time in deceased patients.

Profiled with immunoSEQ multiplex PCR; TCRdb holds only in-frame clones, not every one. The table lists under 30,000 clones, roughly nine tenths of them singletons. V was clipped by 3 bases and J by 0 bases; unmatched bases: 3. This CDR3 is built from 15 residues. CDR1 is SGHRS, CDR2 YFSETQ, per germline. Sequenced here: peripheral blood, sampled from a patient treated with photon-based radiotherapy. The clonotype comes from a woman in her forties or fifties with cholangiocarcinoma. The chain uses TRBV5-1 and TRBJ1-1; TRBD1 aligns across 9 bases. This chain's CDR3 is CASSWGTGLNTEAFF. The CDR3 DNA reads TGCGCCAGCAGCTGGGGGACAGGGTTGAACACTGAAGCTTTCTTT. Combining the CDR3 with reference TRBV5-1 and TRBJ1-1 gives the whole variable domain KAGVTQTPRYLIKTRGQQVTLSCSPISGHRSVSWYQQTPGQGLQFLFEYFSETQRNKGNFPGRFSGRQFSNSRSEMNVSTLELGDSALYLCASSWGTGLNTEAFFGQGTRLTVV.